This TCR beta chain was identified in a study of blood T cell repertoires in COVID-19. V was pared by 6 bases and J by 0 bases, with 3 bases of the junction left unmatched. Germline V gives CDR1 ENHRY, CDR2 SYGVKD. The CDR3 covers 14 residues. This clone was seen only a few times. TCRdb keeps only in-frame clones here, not all; method: immunoSEQ multiplex PCR. The data contain some 200,000 clones, around nine tenths of them seen just once; the ten biggest clones take up less than 3.5%. Sequencing was done on a sample of peripheral blood. The receptor was isolated from a man between 70 and 80 years old with acute or convalescent COVID-19. The chain combines TRBV10-3 with TRBJ1-1, with 8 bases lining up with TRBD1. The DNA for the CDR3 is TGTGCCATCAGGCGGACAGGGCTGAACACTGAAGCTTTCTTT. Amino acid sequence: CAIRRTGLNTEAFF.